Below, 25 T cell receptor beta chains from the same sample are listed, as sequenced in a study of blood T cell repertoires in COVID-19. Data came from immunoSEQ multiplex PCR; TCRdb stores just in-frame clones and leaves some out. The sample consists of 300,000 to 350,000 clones, about 85% of them appearing once. Sample: peripheral blood. Receptors originate from a man aged 18 to 30 with active or convalescent COVID-19.

This chain connects TRBV5-1 to TRBJ2-7; TRBD2 agrees at 8 bases. J was trimmed by 0 bases and V by 7 bases; bases with no gene match: 9. Germline CDR1 reads SGHRS; CDR2 reads YFSETQ. The CDR3 consists of 15 residues. The CDR3 sequence: CASGSLAGSSYEQYF. For the CDR3, the DNA is TGCGCCAGCGGTTCCTTAGCGGGAAGCTCCTACGAGCAGTACTTC.

The genes are TRBV7-2 and TRBJ1-1, with a weak D call TRBD1 (6 bases). The CDR3 has 19 residues. V lost 1 base, J lost 5 bases, and 26 bases lay in between. Germline assignment: CDR1 SGHTA and CDR2 FQGNSA. In DNA, the CDR3 is TGTGCCAGCAGCTTAGGTTATCCAAAGACAGGACAGCGGAGTACTGAAGCTTTCTTT. It specifies CASSLGYPKTGQRSTEAFF. Full variable domain (rest looked up from reference TRBV7-2 and TRBJ1-1): GAGVSQSPSNKVTEKGKDVELRCDPISGHTALYWYRQSLGQGLEFLIYFQGNSAPDKSGLPSDRFSAERTGGSVSTLTIQRTQQEDSAVYLCASSLGYPKTGQRSTEAFFGQGTRLTVV.

This clone was found once. The CDR3, as DNA: TGTGCCAGCAGTTACCATCCCGGTCCATACAATGAGCAGTTCTTC. Amino acid sequence: CASSYHPGPYNEQFF. The chain carries TRBV6-5 and TRBJ2-1; D is ambiguous. The CDR3 runs 15 residues. Per the germline V gene, CDR1 is MNHEY and CDR2 is SVGAGI. Trimming took 2 bases from V and 4 from J, leaving 12 bases between them.

This clone was observed once. V gene TRBV5-4 combines with J gene TRBJ2-1, with D possibly TRBD2 on 6 matching bases. This CDR3 is built from 13 residues. V gave up 5 bases and J gave up 8 bases, with 14 bases separating them. In germline, CDR1 is SGHNT, CDR2 YYREEE (reference sequence). The CDR3 DNA is TGTGCCAGCAGACCTCGGGGGTGGGATGAGCAGTTCTTC. Its protein is CASRPRGWDEQFF.

The chain has TRBV5-1 and TRBJ2-5; tentatively, D is TRBD2 (5 bases). The V and J ends lost 4 bases and 3 bases respectively, with 10 bases between them. CDR3 length equals 13 residues. The V gene's germline CDR1 is SGHRS and CDR2 YFSETQ. Written as DNA, the CDR3 is TGCGCCAGCAGCGGAAGCGGTAAAGAGACCCAGTACTTC. Translating it yields CASSGSGKETQYF.

This chain uses TRBV18 with TRBJ1-5; 7 bases are a match to TRBD1. From germline, CDR1 is KGHSH and CDR2 LQKENI. Trimming took 5 bases from V and 0 from J; bases not matched to a gene: 13. This CDR3 is 18 amino acids long. The CDR3 coding sequence is TGTGCCAGCTCAGCCTACAGGGGCGGAAGGTATAGCAATCAGCCCCAGCATTTT. Translating it yields CASSAYRGGRYSNQPQHF.

V usage is TRBV5-4 and J usage is TRBJ2-7; possible D gene TRBD1, 5 bases. The V gene's germline CDR1 is SGHNT and CDR2 YYREEE (reference sequence). The CDR3 is 13 residues long. Trimming removed 0 bases from V and 6 bases from J, with 10 bases in between. The CDR3 bases are TGTGCCAGCAGCTTGGGGTTGCAGGGCGAGCAGTACTTC. This encodes CASSLGLQGEQYF.

This clone was seen once. The rearrangement joins TRBV29-1 to TRBJ1-5; 8 bases line up with TRBD1. CDR1 is SQVTM, CDR2 ANQGSEA, per germline. Unmatched junction bases numbered 8, after V lost 6 bases and J lost 4 bases. There are 14 residues in the CDR3. The CDR3 loop reads CSVRTGSRNQPQHF. The CDR3 nucleotides are TGCAGCGTACGGACAGGGTCTCGGAATCAGCCCCAGCATTTT. Supplemented by reference TRBV29-1 and TRBJ1-5, the full variable domain reads SAVISQKPSRDICQRGTSLTIQCQVDSQVTMMFWYRQQPGQSLTLIATANQGSEATYESGFVIDKFPISRPNLTFSTLTVSNMSPEDSSIYLCSVRTGSRNQPQHFGDGTRLSIL.

The V call is TRBV9, the J call TRBJ2-2; possible D gene TRBD2, 5 bases. Trimming stripped 2 bases from V and 7 bases from J, with 6 bases between. This CDR3 region has 12 residues. CDR1 is SGDLS, CDR2 YYNGEE, per germline. CDR3 loop: CASSVRGGELFF. In DNA, the CDR3 is TGTGCCAGCAGCGTTCGGGGCGGGGAGCTGTTTTTT.

The chain employs TRBV19 and TRBJ2-7; 8 nucleotides match TRBD1. CDR1 LNHDA and CDR2 SQIVND come from the germline V gene (reference sequence). V gave up 6 bases and J gave up 2 bases; unmatched junction bases: 3. The CDR3 covers 13 residues. The CDR3 region is CASSYRGAYEQYF. CDR3 nucleotide sequence: TGTGCCAGTAGCTACAGGGGGGCCTACGAGCAGTACTTC.

The CDR3 protein is CASSLRASGTTDTQYF. The CDR3 nucleotides read TGCGCCAGCAGCTTGCGGGCTAGCGGCACCACAGATACGCAGTATTTT. This sequence joins TRBV5-1 and TRBJ2-3; 7 bases are a match to TRBD2. V shed 1 base and J 2 bases; nucleotides not matched to a gene: 7. Germline V lookup: CDR1 SGHRS, CDR2 YFSETQ. The length of the CDR3 is 16 residues.

This sequence joins TRBV7-9 and TRBJ1-4; D gene uncertain. The CDR3 extends over 14 amino acids. CDR1 SEHNR and CDR2 FQNEAQ come from the germline V gene (reference sequence). The V end lost 5 bases, the J end lost 6 bases, and 13 bases lay between the germline ends. CDR3 nucleotides: TGTGCCAGCAGCCTTGCGGAGTTCGATGAAAAACTGTTTTTT. Protein sequence: CASSLAEFDEKLFF.

The genes are TRBV4-3 and TRBJ1-5, with D possibly matching TRBD1 (6 bases). CDR3 length: 15 amino acids. Trimming stripped 1 base from V and 2 bases from J, with 9 bases between. CDR1 and CDR2 from the germline V gene are LGHNA and YSLEER. DNA of the CDR3: TGCGCCAGCAGCCAAGTAGGACAGCGCAATCAGCCCCAGCATTTT. Its protein is CASSQVGQRNQPQHF.

This chain connects TRBV5-1 to TRBJ2-7, with unresolved D. This CDR3 has 14 amino acids. Germline-derived CDR1 and CDR2 are SGHRS and YFSETQ. V was clipped by 0 bases and J by 6 bases, with 13 bases between them. The CDR3 sequence: CASSLALGEVEQYF. DNA of the CDR3: TGCGCCAGCAGCTTGGCCCTTGGTGAGGTCGAGCAGTACTTC.

CDR3 protein: CASSYWANSPLHF. In nucleotides, the CDR3 is TGTGCCAGCAGTTACTGGGCCAATTCACCCCTCCACTTT. The chain links TRBV6-5 to TRBJ1-6; D is undetermined. Trimming removed 1 base at V and 7 bases at J, with 5 bases between. Germline assignment: CDR1 MNHEY and CDR2 SVGAGI. The CDR3 has 13 amino acids.

The genes are TRBV27 and TRBJ1-2; 10 positions agree with TRBD1. Trimming cost V 4 bases and J 7 bases; bases outside gene matches: 12. Germline loops: CDR1 MNHEY, CDR2 SMNVEV (reference sequence). This CDR3 region has 16 residues. CDR3 sequence reads: CASSSDRGNRVGGYTF. For the CDR3, the DNA is TGTGCCAGCAGTTCGGACAGGGGGAATCGTGTTGGTGGCTACACCTTC.

The chain couples TRBV24-1 to TRBJ2-2; 12 bases align to TRBD1. Germline values: CDR1 KGHDR, CDR2 SFDVKD. Trimming cost V 4 bases and J 7 bases; bases outside gene matches: 9. The CDR3 totals 17 residues. CDR3 protein: CATSDQPGQGAFGELFF. The DNA of the CDR3 is TGTGCCACCAGTGACCAGCCGGGACAGGGGGCCTTCGGGGAGCTGTTTTTT.

The CDR3 reads CASSVGLAGYTDTQYF. The CDR3 DNA is TGTGCCAGCAGCGTAGGACTAGCGGGTTACACAGATACGCAGTATTTT. V is TRBV9 and J is TRBJ2-3; TRBD2 agrees at 10 bases. This CDR3 has 16 amino acids. After removal of 0 bases from V and 2 bases from J, the junction contained 3 bases not matched to a gene. Germline CDR1 SGDLS, CDR2 YYNGEE. The full variable domain, completed using reference TRBV9 and TRBJ2-3, is DSGVTQTPKHLITATGQRVTLRCSPRSGDLSVYWYQQSLDQGLQFLIQYYNGEERAKGNILERFSAQQFPDLHSELNLSSLELGDSALYFCASSVGLAGYTDTQYFGPGTRLTVL.

The rearrangement uses TRBV4-2 and TRBJ2-2, with 10 bases matching TRBD2. Germline loops: CDR1 LGHNA, CDR2 YNFKEQ. CDR3 length: 17 residues. V shed 3 bases, J shed 7 bases, and the junction held 11 bases outside the gene matches. The DNA of the CDR3 is TGTGCCAGCAGCCAGGCCCCAAGCGGGAGGGCCGACGGGGAGCTGTTTTTT. Translating it yields CASSQAPSGRADGELFF.

J is TRBJ2-7 and V is TRBV27, with 11 bases lining up with TRBD2. With 5 bases clipped from V and 6 bases from J, the junction kept 9 bases outside the gene matches. Germline CDR1 is MNHEY and CDR2 is SMNVEV (reference sequence). This CDR3 spans 15 amino acids. The CDR3 loop reads CASSLQLAGVPEQYF. As DNA, the CDR3 is TGTGCCAGCAGTCTCCAACTAGCGGGAGTGCCCGAGCAGTACTTC.

The gene calls are TRBV7-5 and TRBJ1-5; TRBD1, the D gene given by the table, was not confirmed from the DNA. TRBV7-5 is shown as a pseudogene. This CDR3 has 15 residues. Written as DNA, the CDR3 is TGTGCCAGAAGTTTACACAGGGGTAGCAATCAGCCCCAGCATTTT. This sequence encodes CARSLHRGSNQPQHF.

The chain combines TRBV6-2 or TRBV6-3 with TRBJ2-1, with D possibly matching TRBD2 (6 bases). Germline assignment: CDR1 MNHEY and CDR2 SVGEGT. V was pared by 0 bases and J by 0 bases, with 12 bases between. The CDR3 has 17 amino acids. CDR3 nucleotide sequence: TGTGCCAGCAGTTACTCCCGGGACTCGAGCTCCTACAATGAGCAGTTCTTC. It specifies CASSYSRDSSSYNEQFF.

This clone was observed once. The genes are TRBV18 and TRBJ1-5; 8 bases fit TRBD1. The CDR3 extends over 14 amino acids. Germline-derived CDR1 and CDR2 are KGHSH and LQKENI. V lost 3 bases to trimming and J lost 6 bases; unmatched junction nucleotides: 4. The CDR3 sequence is CASSPDRGSQPQHF. The DNA for the CDR3 is TGTGCCAGCTCACCCGACAGGGGCAGTCAGCCCCAGCATTTT.

This chain joins TRBV27 and TRBJ1-6; 9 positions match TRBD1. This CDR3 spans 15 amino acids. Germline lookup yields CDR1 MNHEY and CDR2 SMNVEV (reference sequence). The ends lost 6 bases at V and 7 bases at J; junction bases unmatched: 7. The DNA for the CDR3 is TGTGCCAGCAGGGCCCCCGGGACAGGGAATTCACCCCTCCACTTT. Amino acid sequence: CASRAPGTGNSPLHF.

This clone came up a few times. The rearrangement links TRBV27 to TRBJ1-5; possibly TRBD1 for D (6 bases). Germline loops: CDR1 MNHEY, CDR2 SMNVEV (reference sequence). The CDR3 extends over 15 amino acids. V was shortened by 6 bases and J by 0 bases, with 12 bases between the two germline ends. The CDR3 DNA is TGTGCCAGCAGCCATCGGACAGATAGCAATCAGCCCCAGCATTTT. It specifies CASSHRTDSNQPQHF.